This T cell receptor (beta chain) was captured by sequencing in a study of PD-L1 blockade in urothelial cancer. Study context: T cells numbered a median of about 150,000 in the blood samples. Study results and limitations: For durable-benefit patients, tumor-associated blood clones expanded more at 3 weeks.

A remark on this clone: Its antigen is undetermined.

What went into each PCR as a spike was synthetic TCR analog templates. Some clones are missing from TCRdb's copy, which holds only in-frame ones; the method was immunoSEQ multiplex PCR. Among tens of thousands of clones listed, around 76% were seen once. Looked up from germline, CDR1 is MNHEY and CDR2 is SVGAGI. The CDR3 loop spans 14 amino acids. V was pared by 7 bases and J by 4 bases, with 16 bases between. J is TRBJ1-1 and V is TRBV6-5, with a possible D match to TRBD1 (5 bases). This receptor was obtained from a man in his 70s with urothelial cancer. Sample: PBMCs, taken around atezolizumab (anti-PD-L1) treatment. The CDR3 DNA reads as TGTGCCAGCATTACCAGCAGGGCCGGCACTGAAGCTTTCTTT. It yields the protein CASITSRAGTEAFF.